The rows below give T cell receptor beta chains drawn from one sample of a study of breast tumors, draining lymph nodes, adjacent tissues. TCRdb analysed the multiplex PCR reads with MiXCR anew, one entry per CDR3 protein. The sample lists 20,000 to 25,000 distinct CDR3 sequences; about 61% were seen once. Sequenced material: tumor-adjacent breast tissue. The receptors originated from a female donor with breast cancer. Some clones in this sample may be carry-over from other donors' samples. CDR3s include the opening cysteine and the closing phenylalanine or tryptophan. A D gene is named only where the DNA matches it firmly. Some rows mark clone size as missing; the rest say once, few, many or name a class of expanded clone.

j_call: TRBJ1-6
cdr3_length: 12
d_call: NA
v_call: TRBV20-1
clone_size: NA
cdr3_aa: CSGTGNNSPLHF
cdr3_nt: TGCAGCGGAACAGGGAACAATTCACCCCTCCACTTT

j_call: TRBJ2-7
cdr3_length: 14
d_call: NA
v_call: TRBV2
clone_size: NA
cdr3_aa: CGSYVGTRAYEQYF
cdr3_nt: TGTGGGTCGTACGTTGGGACTCGGGCCTACGAGCAGTACTTC

j_call: TRBJ2-6
cdr3_length: 16
d_call: NA
v_call: TRBV7-6
clone_size: once
cdr3_aa: CASSTGQFSGANVLTF
cdr3_nt: TGTGCCAGCAGCACTGGACAGTTCTCTGGGGCCAACGTCCTGACTTTC

j_call: TRBJ1-3
cdr3_length: 16
d_call: TRBD1
v_call: TRBV2
clone_size: medium-sized
cdr3_aa: CASSGDRAPSGNTIYF
cdr3_nt: TGTGCCAGCAGTGGGGACAGGGCTCCCTCTGGAAACACCATATATTTT

j_call: TRBJ2-3
cdr3_length: 13
d_call: TRBD2
v_call: TRBV3-1
clone_size: many
cdr3_aa: CASSRGGEDTQYF
cdr3_nt: TGTGCCAGCAGCCGGGGGGGGGAAGATACGCAGTATTTT

j_call: TRBJ2-3
cdr3_length: 14
d_call: TRBD2
v_call: TRBV12-3/TRBV12-4
clone_size: many
cdr3_aa: CALRAGGTTDTQYF
cdr3_nt: TGTGCACTCCGAGCGGGGGGTACAACAGATACGCAGTATTTT

j_call: TRBJ2-1
cdr3_length: 16
d_call: TRBD2
v_call: TRBV5-1
clone_size: NA
cdr3_aa: CASSLGTSGGYNEQFF
cdr3_nt: TGCGCCAGCAGCTTGGGGACTAGCGGGGGTTACAATGAGCAGTTCTTC

j_call: TRBJ2-2
cdr3_length: 18
d_call: TRBD2
v_call: TRBV7-6
clone_size: many
cdr3_aa: CASSLGPDGGGIAGELFF
cdr3_nt: TGTGCCAGCAGCTTAGGTCCGGACGGGGGGGGCATCGCCGGGGAGCTGTTTTTT

j_call: TRBJ2-5
cdr3_length: 16
d_call: TRBD2
v_call: TRBV9
clone_size: NA
cdr3_aa: CASSVGRLAGQETQYF
cdr3_nt: TGTGCCAGCAGCGTAGGCAGACTAGCGGGGCAAGAGACCCAGTACTTC

j_call: TRBJ2-2
cdr3_length: 17
d_call: TRBD2
v_call: TRBV20-1
clone_size: NA
cdr3_aa: CSALRFRGVANTGELFF
cdr3_nt: TGCAGTGCTCTCCGCTTCCGGGGGGTGGCCAACACCGGGGAGCTGTTTTTT

j_call: TRBJ2-2
cdr3_length: 12
d_call: NA
v_call: TRBV7-9
clone_size: NA
cdr3_aa: CASSGDTGELFF
cdr3_nt: TGTGCCAGCAGCGGTGATACCGGGGAGCTGTTTTTT

j_call: TRBJ2-2
cdr3_length: 14
d_call: TRBD2
v_call: TRBV20-1
clone_size: once
cdr3_aa: CSARDAGGPGELFF
cdr3_nt: TGCAGTGCTAGAGATGCGGGAGGGCCCGGGGAGCTGTTTTTT

j_call: TRBJ2-5
cdr3_length: 13
d_call: TRBD2
v_call: TRBV5-5
clone_size: NA
cdr3_aa: CASSLGGGETQYF
cdr3_nt: TGTGCCAGCAGCTTGGGGGGGGGTGAGACCCAGTACTTC

j_call: TRBJ2-7
cdr3_length: 13
d_call: NA
v_call: TRBV20-1
clone_size: NA
cdr3_aa: CSARSVESYEQYF
cdr3_nt: TGCAGCGCTAGATCGGTAGAATCCTACGAGCAGTACTTC

j_call: TRBJ1-5
cdr3_length: 13
d_call: NA
v_call: TRBV7-2
clone_size: NA
cdr3_aa: CASGSAYNQPQHF
cdr3_nt: TGTGCCAGCGGCTCGGCGTACAATCAGCCCCAGCATTTT

j_call: TRBJ2-5
cdr3_length: 14
d_call: NA
v_call: TRBV12-3/TRBV12-4
clone_size: NA
cdr3_aa: CSSSLGTIQETQYF
cdr3_nt: TGTTCCAGCAGTTTGGGGACGATACAGGAGACCCAGTACTTC

j_call: TRBJ2-5
cdr3_length: 13
d_call: TRBD2
v_call: TRBV24-1
clone_size: NA
cdr3_aa: CATRGAGEETQYF
cdr3_nt: TGTGCCACCAGGGGAGCGGGGGAAGAGACCCAGTACTTC

j_call: TRBJ2-1
cdr3_length: 18
d_call: TRBD2
v_call: TRBV5-1
clone_size: many
cdr3_aa: CASSQGTSGGMSYNEQFF
cdr3_nt: TGCGCCAGCAGCCAAGGGACTAGCGGGGGGATGTCCTACAATGAGCAGTTCTTC

j_call: TRBJ2-1
cdr3_length: 15
d_call: TRBD1
v_call: TRBV20-1
clone_size: few
cdr3_aa: CSAISDRGKLNEQFF
cdr3_nt: TGCAGTGCTATAAGCGACAGGGGGAAATTAAATGAGCAGTTCTTC

j_call: TRBJ2-7
cdr3_length: 14
d_call: TRBD1
v_call: TRBV12-3/TRBV12-4
clone_size: medium-sized
cdr3_aa: CASSFSQGASEQYF
cdr3_nt: TGTGCCAGCAGTTTTTCTCAGGGGGCTAGCGAGCAGTACTTC

j_call: TRBJ1-4
cdr3_length: 16
d_call: TRBD1
v_call: TRBV29-1
clone_size: NA
cdr3_aa: CSVDSGYGTGDEKLFF
cdr3_nt: TGCAGCGTTGATAGCGGGTACGGGACAGGGGATGAAAAACTGTTTTTT

j_call: TRBJ1-5
cdr3_length: 15
d_call: NA
v_call: TRBV19
clone_size: many
cdr3_aa: CASRRGHHSNQPQHF
cdr3_nt: TGTGCCAGTAGGAGGGGACACCATAGCAATCAGCCCCAGCATTTT

j_call: TRBJ2-1
cdr3_length: 15
d_call: TRBD1
v_call: TRBV12-3/TRBV12-4
clone_size: NA
cdr3_aa: CASSFSDRAANEQFF
cdr3_nt: TGTGCCAGCAGTTTTTCGGACAGGGCGGCAAATGAGCAGTTCTTC

j_call: TRBJ1-2
cdr3_length: 16
d_call: NA
v_call: TRBV15
clone_size: once
cdr3_aa: CATSRVITASYYGYTF
cdr3_nt: TGTGCCACCAGCAGAGTCATCACGGCCAGTTACTATGGCTACACCTTC

j_call: TRBJ2-1
cdr3_length: 13
d_call: TRBD2
v_call: TRBV7-9
clone_size: NA
cdr3_aa: CASSGLAGGQQFF
cdr3_nt: TGTGCCAGCAGCGGACTAGCGGGGGGACAGCAGTTCTTC

j_call: TRBJ2-3
cdr3_length: 14
d_call: TRBD2
v_call: TRBV9
clone_size: NA
cdr3_aa: CASSSGGISDTQYF
cdr3_nt: TGTGCCAGCAGCTCCGGGGGGATCTCAGATACGCAGTATTTT

j_call: TRBJ2-5
cdr3_length: 13
d_call: TRBD2
v_call: TRBV7-2
clone_size: NA
cdr3_aa: CARSPSGGGTQYF
cdr3_nt: TGTGCCAGAAGCCCATCGGGGGGTGGGACCCAGTACTTC

j_call: TRBJ1-5
cdr3_length: 13
d_call: NA
v_call: TRBV12-3/TRBV12-4
clone_size: NA
cdr3_aa: CASSFSRNQPQHF
cdr3_nt: TGTGCCAGCAGTTTTAGCAGAAATCAGCCCCAGCATTTT

j_call: TRBJ2-7
cdr3_length: 15
d_call: NA
v_call: TRBV5-8
clone_size: many
cdr3_aa: CASSSNLGGMNEQYF
cdr3_nt: TGTGCCAGCAGCTCCAACTTAGGAGGTATGAACGAGCAGTACTTC

j_call: TRBJ2-6
cdr3_length: 16
d_call: NA
v_call: TRBV10-3
clone_size: NA
cdr3_aa: CAIGLTTHSGANVLTF
cdr3_nt: TGTGCCATCGGATTGACCACCCACTCTGGGGCCAACGTCCTGACTTTC

j_call: TRBJ2-7
cdr3_length: 18
d_call: TRBD2
v_call: TRBV5-1
clone_size: NA
cdr3_aa: CASSLSRGGLAGPYEQYF
cdr3_nt: TGTGCCAGCAGCTTATCGCGGGGGGGACTAGCGGGGCCGTACGAGCAGTACTTC

j_call: TRBJ1-3
cdr3_length: 13
d_call: NA
v_call: TRBV7-9
clone_size: NA
cdr3_aa: CASREDDGNTIYF
cdr3_nt: TGTGCCAGCAGGGAAGATGACGGAAACACCATATATTTT

j_call: TRBJ2-1
cdr3_length: 13
d_call: NA
v_call: TRBV10-3
clone_size: NA
cdr3_aa: CAIFTPERGEQFF
cdr3_nt: TGTGCCATCTTTACCCCCGAACGGGGTGAGCAGTTCTTC

j_call: TRBJ2-2
cdr3_length: 12
d_call: NA
v_call: TRBV7-9
clone_size: NA
cdr3_aa: CASEETGRELFF
cdr3_nt: TGTGCCAGCGAGGAGACCGGAAGGGAGCTGTTTTTT

j_call: TRBJ2-7
cdr3_length: 16
d_call: TRBD2
v_call: TRBV4-2
clone_size: medium-sized
cdr3_aa: CASSQARGLASYEQYF
cdr3_nt: TGTGCCAGCAGCCAAGCACGGGGACTAGCGTCCTACGAGCAGTACTTC

j_call: TRBJ1-1
cdr3_length: 12
d_call: NA
v_call: TRBV20-1
clone_size: many
cdr3_aa: CSASRRYTEAFF
cdr3_nt: TGCAGTGCTAGTCGGCGGTACACTGAAGCTTTCTTT

j_call: TRBJ2-7
cdr3_length: 16
d_call: TRBD2
v_call: TRBV20-1
clone_size: NA
cdr3_aa: CSARLTGGVSSYEQYF
cdr3_nt: TGCAGTGCTAGACTTACGGGGGGGGTGAGCTCCTACGAGCAGTACTTC

j_call: TRBJ1-2
cdr3_length: 14
d_call: TRBD1
v_call: TRBV6-1
clone_size: medium-sized
cdr3_aa: CASRHRDRRYGYTF
cdr3_nt: TGTGCCAGCAGGCACCGGGACAGACGATATGGCTACACCTTC

j_call: TRBJ2-7
cdr3_length: 14
d_call: NA
v_call: TRBV5-1
clone_size: NA
cdr3_aa: CASSLGVTSYEQYF
cdr3_nt: TGCGCCAGCAGCTTGGGGGTAACCTCCTACGAGCAGTACTTC

j_call: TRBJ1-2
cdr3_length: 17
d_call: TRBD1
v_call: TRBV19
clone_size: medium-sized
cdr3_aa: CASNQDRGITDLKGYTF
cdr3_nt: TGTGCCAGTAATCAGGACAGGGGGATCACGGACCTCAAGGGCTACACCTTC

j_call: TRBJ1-2
cdr3_length: 17
d_call: NA
v_call: TRBV6-2/TRBV6-3
clone_size: NA
cdr3_aa: CASSYSGLQGPNYGYTF
cdr3_nt: TGTGCCAGCAGTTACTCGGGTCTCCAGGGACCTAACTATGGCTACACCTTC

j_call: TRBJ2-1
cdr3_length: 15
d_call: NA
v_call: TRBV5-1
clone_size: NA
cdr3_aa: CASSSPGPPYNEQFF
cdr3_nt: TGCGCCAGCAGTTCCCCGGGTCCCCCTTACAATGAGCAGTTCTTC

j_call: TRBJ2-7
cdr3_length: 12
d_call: NA
v_call: TRBV5-4
clone_size: NA
cdr3_aa: CASSLDYTEQYF
cdr3_nt: TGTGCCAGCAGCTTGGACTATACCGAGCAGTACTTC

j_call: TRBJ2-7
cdr3_length: 12
d_call: TRBD1
v_call: TRBV20-1
clone_size: few
cdr3_aa: CSARADRDEQYF
cdr3_nt: TGCAGTGCTAGAGCGGACAGGGACGAGCAGTACTTC

j_call: TRBJ2-3
cdr3_length: 14
d_call: NA
v_call: TRBV11-2
clone_size: NA
cdr3_aa: CASSLETATDTQYF
cdr3_nt: TGTGCCAGCAGCTTAGAGACTGCCACAGATACGCAGTATTTT

j_call: TRBJ1-6
cdr3_length: 14
d_call: TRBD1
v_call: TRBV7-9
clone_size: NA
cdr3_aa: CASSPTGNNSPLHF
cdr3_nt: TGTGCCAGCAGCCCGACAGGGAACAATTCACCCCTCCACTTT

j_call: TRBJ1-3
cdr3_length: 17
d_call: TRBD1
v_call: TRBV5-5
clone_size: NA
cdr3_aa: CASSLAVGQGGRNTIYF
cdr3_nt: TGTGCCAGCAGCTTGGCTGTGGGACAGGGGGGTAGAAACACCATATATTTT

j_call: TRBJ2-1
cdr3_length: 14
d_call: TRBD1
v_call: TRBV19
clone_size: NA
cdr3_aa: CARGPGQGYNEQFF
cdr3_nt: TGTGCCAGGGGACCGGGACAGGGGTACAATGAGCAGTTCTTC

j_call: TRBJ2-3
cdr3_length: 17
d_call: TRBD2
v_call: TRBV3-1
clone_size: many
cdr3_aa: CASSPIPSGSGTDTQYF
cdr3_nt: TGTGCCAGCAGCCCGATTCCTAGCGGGAGTGGCACAGATACGCAGTATTTT

j_call: TRBJ1-2
cdr3_length: 13
d_call: NA
v_call: TRBV20-1
clone_size: NA
cdr3_aa: CSAREGQNYAYTF
cdr3_nt: TGCAGTGCTAGGGAGGGGCAGAACTATGCCTACACCTTC

j_call: TRBJ1-6
cdr3_length: 15
d_call: TRBD1
v_call: TRBV5-1
clone_size: NA
cdr3_aa: CASSQTGGNNSPLHF
cdr3_nt: TGCGCCAGCAGCCAGACAGGGGGCAATAATTCACCCCTCCACTTT

j_call: TRBJ2-3
cdr3_length: 12
d_call: NA
v_call: TRBV24-1
clone_size: NA
cdr3_aa: CATSGSTDTQYF
cdr3_nt: TGTGCCACCAGTGGCAGCACAGATACGCAGTATTTT